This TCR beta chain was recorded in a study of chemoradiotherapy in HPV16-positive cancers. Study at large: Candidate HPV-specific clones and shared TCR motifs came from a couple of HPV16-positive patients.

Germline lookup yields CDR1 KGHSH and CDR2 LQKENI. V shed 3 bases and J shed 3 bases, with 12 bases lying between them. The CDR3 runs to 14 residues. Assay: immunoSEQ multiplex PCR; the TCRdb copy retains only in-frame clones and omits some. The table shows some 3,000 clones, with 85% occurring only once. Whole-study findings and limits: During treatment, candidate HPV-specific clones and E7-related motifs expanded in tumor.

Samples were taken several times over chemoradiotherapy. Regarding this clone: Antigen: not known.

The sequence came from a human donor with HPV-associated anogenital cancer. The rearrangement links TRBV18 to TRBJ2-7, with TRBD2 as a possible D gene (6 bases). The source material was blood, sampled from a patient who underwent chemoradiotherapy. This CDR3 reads CASSPSGGVYEQYF. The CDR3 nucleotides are TGTGCCAGCTCACCCTCAGGCGGGGTCTACGAGCAGTACTTC.